This T cell receptor beta chain was captured by sequencing in a study of molecular identifiers for immune sequencing clone quantification. TCR libraries were built in bulk with a published protocol and specific TCR primers. TCRdb called the PCR reads again in MiXCR, with one record for every CDR3 protein. The table shows hundreds of thousands of distinct CDR3 sequences, with 25% occurring only once. Germline CDR1 and CDR2: SGHTS and YDEGEE. This CDR3 contains 16 residues. V shed 4 bases and J 4 bases; nucleotides not matched to a gene: 12. Findings and caveats of the study: In CMV-specific effectors, clones above 20 copies held over 99% of molecules; naive, under 1%.

The table lists this clonotype with many counts. As yet, its antigen is unknown. This chain uses TRBV5-8 with TRBJ2-3, with 7 bases lining up with TRBD2. The TCR sequence derives from a human donor in good health. Some libraries in this study had Jurkat cell RNA spiked in. The sequencing sample was made of naive CD8+ T cells from blood, with Jurkat cell RNA spiked in. The subset here: FACS-sorted CD8+CD4-CCR7+CD45RA+ naive T cells. The chain's CDR3 is CASSNVRSGGADTQYF. The DNA of the CDR3 is TGTGCCAGCAGCAACGTTCGATCGGGAGGTGCAGATACGCAGTATTTT.